Each of the 28 T cell receptor beta chains below was sequenced from the same sample in a study of cytomegalovirus exposure and HLA in healthy donors. A multiplex PCR was run with 60 Vbeta primers and 13 Jbeta primers. Profiled with immunoSEQ multiplex PCR; TCRdb holds only in-frame clones, not every one. Here the sample spans fewer than 150,000 clones, more than 70% being singletons. Sequenced: PBMCs. The source of these receptors is a woman younger than 45 in good health and CMV-seropositive.

This chain joins TRBV28 and TRBJ1-5, with D perhaps TRBD1 (5 bases). With 3 bases removed from V and 7 bases from J, the gap between germline ends came to 13 bases. Germline assignment: CDR1 MDHEN and CDR2 SYDVKM. The CDR3 has 14 residues. As DNA, the CDR3 is TGTGCCAGCAGTTTCGGGACTTCTATACAGCCCCAGCATTTT. Its translation: CASSFGTSIQPQHF.

V is TRBV2 and J is TRBJ1-1; maybe TRBD1 (5 bases). V was pared by 6 bases and J by 2 bases, with 13 bases between. The CDR3 extends over 14 amino acids. CDR1 is SNHLY and CDR2 is FYNNEI in the germline V gene. The CDR3 loop reads CASRDRTLNTEAFF. CDR3 nucleotide sequence: TGTGCCAGCAGAGATAGGACACTCAACACTGAAGCTTTCTTT.

This clone was recorded a few times. CDR3 sequence reads: CSARVVDTQYF. The DNA of the CDR3 is TGCAGTGCTAGAGTAGTTGATACGCAGTATTTT. This sequence joins TRBV20-1 and TRBJ2-3; unclear D gene. The CDR3 extends over 11 amino acids. CDR1 and CDR2 from the germline V gene are DFQATT and SNEGSKA (reference sequence). The V end lost 1 base, the J end lost 6 bases, and 5 bases lay between the germline ends.

The chain carries TRBV9 and TRBJ1-2; maybe TRBD1 (6 bases). Trimming removed 4 bases at V and 5 bases at J, with 12 bases between. Germline CDR1 is SGDLS and CDR2 is YYNGEE. The length of the CDR3 is 13 residues. Here the CDR3 reads CASSSGRGYGYTF. The CDR3 nucleotides read TGTGCCAGCAGCTCCGGCAGGGGATATGGCTACACCTTC.

V is TRBV10-2 and J is TRBJ2-1; 7 bases map to TRBD1. Germline V gene lookup returns CDR1 WSHSY and CDR2 SAAADI. CDR3 size: 13 residues. Trimming removed 3 bases from V and 11 bases from J; junction bases left unmatched: 7. The CDR3 sequence is CASSEVAGGKQFF. In nucleotides, the CDR3 is TGCGCCAGCAGTGAAGTTGCAGGGGGAAAGCAGTTCTTC.

The rearrangement uses TRBV19 and TRBJ1-1; possible D gene TRBD1, 5 bases. This CDR3 region has 15 residues. The V end lost 1 base, the J end lost 0 bases, and 9 bases lay between the germline ends. The germline gives CDR1 LNHDA, CDR2 SQIVND (reference sequence). DNA of the CDR3: TGTGCCAGTAGTATAGGGTCAGGGATGAACACTGAAGCTTTCTTT. It specifies CASSIGSGMNTEAFF.

V and J are TRBV19 and TRBJ1-2; TRBD1 matches 9 bases. The CDR3 contains 16 residues. Germline assignment: CDR1 LNHDA and CDR2 SQIVND (reference sequence). V gave up 5 bases and J gave up 10 bases; unmatched junction bases: 17. CDR3 sequence reads: CASSAGQGPLLGDYTF. The DNA for the CDR3 is TGTGCCAGTAGTGCTGGACAGGGGCCTCTCCTCGGGGACTACACCTTC.

The chain recombines TRBV28 with TRBJ2-1; D is uncertain. CDR1 is MDHEN and CDR2 is SYDVKM in the germline V gene. V dropped 6 bases and J dropped 0 bases, with 21 bases sitting between them. CDR3 size: 18 residues. This CDR3 is CASRPPRSSKSSYNEQFF. The DNA of the CDR3 is TGTGCCAGCAGGCCCCCCCGGAGTAGCAAGAGCTCCTACAATGAGCAGTTCTTC.

The chain employs TRBV7-3 and TRBJ2-2; D remains unclear. The germline V and J ends were trimmed by 5 bases and 0 bases, with 4 bases remaining between them. This CDR3 is 13 amino acids long. Germline CDR1 is SGHTA and CDR2 is FQGTGA. The CDR3 sequence: CASSLPNTGELFF. As DNA, the CDR3 is TGTGCCAGCAGCCTCCCGAACACCGGGGAGCTGTTTTTT.

This chain connects TRBV10-3 to TRBJ2-6; 7 nucleotides match TRBD2. Germline CDR1 is ENHRY and CDR2 is SYGVKD. This CDR3 spans 18 amino acids. The J segment lost 0 bases and the V segment lost 2 bases, leaving 7 bases of the junction unmatched. CDR3 DNA sequence: TGTGCCATCAGTGAGATGATAGCGGGCAACTCTGGGGCCAACGTCCTGACTTTC. This translates into CAISEMIAGNSGANVLTF.

The rearrangement uses TRBV5-4 and TRBJ1-1, with TRBD1 matching 7 bases. The CDR3 is 16 residues long. The germline CDR1 and CDR2 sequences are SGHNT and YYREEE (reference sequence). V lost 4 bases, J lost 1 base, and 10 bases stayed unmatched. The CDR3: CASSPGGEGANTEAFF. For the CDR3, the DNA is TGTGCCAGCAGCCCCGGGGGGGAGGGGGCGAACACTGAAGCTTTCTTT.

V usage is TRBV6-1 and J usage is TRBJ1-1, with a tentative D call TRBD1 (6 bases). V was pared by 1 base and J by 4 bases, with 10 bases between. This CDR3 region has 14 residues. Germline CDR1 MNHNS, CDR2 SASEGT. The CDR3 here is CASSEGGGGTEAFF. Written as DNA, the CDR3 is TGTGCCAGCAGTGAAGGTGGGGGCGGCACTGAAGCTTTCTTT.

This rearrangement joins TRBV7-9 to TRBJ1-1; 8 bases fit TRBD1. This CDR3 region has 15 residues. Trimming at V came to 2 bases and at J to 5 bases, leaving 7 bases not matched to a gene. Germline CDR1 is SEHNR and CDR2 is FQNEAQ (reference sequence). The CDR3 sequence: CASSLWTGPGTEAFF. The CDR3 coding sequence is TGTGCCAGCAGCTTATGGACAGGGCCTGGGACTGAAGCTTTCTTT.

The V and J genes are TRBV9 and TRBJ2-5; 10 nucleotides line up with TRBD2. The V gene end was trimmed by 4 bases and the J gene end by 5 bases; junction bases not matched to a gene: 5. Germline values: CDR1 SGDLS, CDR2 YYNGEE. This CDR3 is built from 14 residues. The CDR3 spells CASSQAGGPETQYF. The CDR3 nucleotides are TGTGCCAGCAGCCAAGCGGGGGGGCCGGAGACCCAGTACTTC.

The chain employs TRBV18 and TRBJ1-4; D perhaps matches TRBD1 (6 bases). Looked up from germline, CDR1 is KGHSH and CDR2 is LQKENI. The CDR3 runs to 15 residues. The germline V and J ends were trimmed by 3 bases and 7 bases, with 15 bases remaining between them. CDR3 sequence: CASSPRGRDSEKLFF. The CDR3, as DNA: TGTGCCAGCTCACCCAGGGGACGAGACAGTGAAAAACTGTTTTTT. The whole variable domain, filled in from reference TRBV18 and TRBJ1-4, reads NAGVMQNPRHLVRRRGQEARLRCSPMKGHSHVYWYRQLPEEGLKFMVYLQKENIIDESGMPKERFSAEFPKEGPSILRIQQVVRGDSAAYFCASSPRGRDSEKLFFGSGTQLSVL.

This chain uses TRBV15 with TRBJ1-1, with TRBD1 matching over 9 bases. The CDR3 sequence is 15 residues long. Germline CDR1 is LNHNV and CDR2 is YYDKDF (reference sequence). Trimming removed 4 bases from V and 1 base from J; junction bases left unmatched: 4. The CDR3 region is CATSTTGGANTEAFF. The CDR3 DNA sequence: TGTGCCACCAGCACCACAGGGGGCGCGAACACTGAAGCTTTCTTT.

This clone is a singleton in its sample. V and J are TRBV28 and TRBJ1-1, with a tentative D call TRBD1 (6 bases). CDR1 and CDR2 from the germline V gene are MDHEN and SYDVKM. CDR3 length: 13 amino acids. V was shortened by 7 bases and J by 1 base, with 10 bases between the two germline ends. CDR3 in amino acids: CASKDSSNTEAFF. For the CDR3, the DNA is TGTGCCAGCAAGGACAGCTCGAACACTGAAGCTTTCTTT.

The rearrangement links TRBV6-1 to TRBJ1-1; D uncertain. The germline CDR1 and CDR2 sequences are MNHNS and SASEGT. The V and J ends lost 4 bases and 11 bases respectively, with 17 bases between them. This CDR3 contains 13 residues. CDR3 protein: CASSVGPGGRAFF. The CDR3 bases are TGTGCCAGCAGTGTGGGTCCGGGAGGGAGGGCTTTCTTT.

V gene TRBV7-9 combines with J gene TRBJ2-1; perhaps TRBD1 as D (7 bases). The germline V gene encodes CDR1 SEHNR and CDR2 FQNEAQ (reference sequence). The V end was cut by 3 bases, the J end by 2 bases, with 11 bases between. The CDR3 totals 15 residues. The CDR3 here is CASSFAGQTYNEQFF. CDR3 bases: TGTGCCAGCAGCTTTGCGGGACAGACCTACAATGAGCAGTTCTTC.

The chain uses TRBV5-1 and TRBJ2-5; 8 bases match TRBD1. CDR3 length: 13 residues. The trim removed 5 bases at V and 5 bases at J, leaving 5 bases unmatched. The germline CDR1 and CDR2 sequences are SGHRS and YFSETQ. The CDR3 bases are TGCGCCAGCAGTCAGACAGGGGTGGAGACCCAGTACTTC. Amino acids: CASSQTGVETQYF.

The count of this clone is one. V and J are TRBV4-1 and TRBJ1-1; D call uncertain. The germline CDR1 and CDR2 sequences are MGHRA and YSYEKL. CDR3 length: 14 amino acids. Between the trimmed V and J ends, which lost 1 base and 1 base, there was a span of 7 bases. The CDR3 DNA reads as TGCGCCAGCAGCCAAGGGAGCCCGAACACTGAAGCTTTCTTT. It specifies CASSQGSPNTEAFF.

The rearrangement joins TRBV5-1 to TRBJ2-7; 10 nucleotides agree with TRBD1. Losses at the gene ends were 0 bases for V and 5 bases for J; bases not matched to a gene: 2. Germline CDR1 is SGHRS and CDR2 is YFSETQ. The CDR3 contains 14 residues. In DNA, the CDR3 is TGCGCCAGCAGCTTGGGGACAGGGGGAAACGAGCAGTACTTC. It yields the protein CASSLGTGGNEQYF.

CDR3: CASSLQGSLGYGYTF. In DNA, the CDR3 is TGTGCCAGCAGCCTACAGGGAAGCCTCGGCTATGGCTACACCTTC. The genes are TRBV7-8 and TRBJ1-2; maybe TRBD1 (6 bases). Germline V gene lookup returns CDR1 SGHVS and CDR2 FQNEAQ. With 5 bases removed from V and 4 bases from J, the gap between germline ends came to 17 bases. This CDR3 contains 15 residues.

V usage is TRBV7-9 and J usage is TRBJ1-1; D gene unclear. In germline, CDR1 is SEHNR, CDR2 FQNEAQ (reference sequence). This CDR3 contains 15 residues. Trimming took off 2 bases at V and 0 bases at J, with 10 bases between the two ends. Written as DNA, the CDR3 is TGTGCCAGCAGCTTACGGGTCGGTTTGAACACTGAAGCTTTCTTT. Translation: CASSLRVGLNTEAFF.

The chain uses TRBV30 and TRBJ2-7; weak D call: TRBD1 (5 bases). This CDR3 region has 13 residues. Trimming cost V 2 bases and J 1 base, with 9 bases left between them. Germline values: CDR1 GTSNPN, CDR2 SVGIG (reference sequence). CDR3: CAWSRTPSYEQYF. In DNA form, the CDR3 reads TGTGCCTGGAGTCGGACACCGTCCTACGAGCAGTACTTC.

This chain uses TRBV6-5 with TRBJ1-6; a weak D match, TRBD1 (5 bases). The CDR3 spans 14 residues. Trimming removed 2 bases from V and 8 bases from J, with 10 bases in between. Per germline, CDR1 MNHEY and CDR2 SVGAGI. CDR3 nucleotides: TGTGCCAGCAGTTACGATTGGGGGGATTCACCCCTCCACTTT. As protein: CASSYDWGDSPLHF.

This clone was seen a few times. The V gene is TRBV5-1, the J gene TRBJ1-6; TRBD1 matches 8 bases. There are 15 residues in the CDR3. Germline V CDR1 and CDR2: SGHRS, YFSETQ. The ends lost 5 bases at V and 4 bases at J; junction bases unmatched: 5. CDR3 sequence reads: CASSRQGAYNSPLHF. The CDR3 DNA follows: TGCGCCAGCAGTCGGCAGGGGGCTTATAATTCACCCCTCCACTTT.

V is TRBV6-5 and J is TRBJ2-7, with a weak D call TRBD2 (7 bases). The CDR3 contains 14 residues. The V and J ends lost 2 bases and 6 bases respectively, with 14 bases between them. CDR1 and CDR2 from the germline V gene are MNHEY and SVGAGI. The chain's CDR3 is CASSYRGGVAEQYF. The CDR3 DNA is TGTGCCAGCAGTTACAGGGGGGGGGTGGCCGAGCAGTACTTC.